This TCR beta chain was documented in a study of T cell responses to AZD1222 COVID-19 vaccine listed by TCRdb under 2021. With regard to the full study: AZD1222 recipients with second doses at about 4 weeks or about 12 weeks were pooled, because spike-specific TCR depth and breadth did not differ between schedules. A total of just over 230 trial participants underwent TCR sequencing, of whom about 210 had received two doses of AZD1222 and some 25 had received two doses of the MenACWY control vaccine. Trial participants were enrolled by age into subgroups of 18-55, 56-69 and 70-plus years, and around 150, 28 and 57 TCR-sequenced participants, respectively, were included in these subgroups. The study at large found these results: Conclusions about previously exposed vaccinees are limited because only six or seven AZD1222 recipients were SARS-CoV-2 seropositive at baseline. CD4 TCRs associated with the vaccine covered the entire spike protein, and the dominant responses were in regions 160-218 and 743-854. Reportedly, close to half of the unique spike-specific TCRs recognized epitopes lying outside the regions that are mutated in the B.1.351 and B.1.1.7 variants. The 56-69-year group was small, and its depth increase did not reach significance, likely because of low power. Because no samples from the day 14 peak response were available, repertoires could be characterized only after the peak T cell response. Participants were mostly white British and included more females than males, and it was suggested by the authors that clonal diversity may have been underestimated. After two AZD1222 doses, spike-specific TCR breadth and depth were significantly higher than at day 0 and than in MenACWY recipients.

Details on this clone: It lacks a known antigen. It has no much larger one-base neighbor in the sample; base qualities were not kept.

V sheds 4 bases and J sheds 4 bases, leaving 19 bases between their ends. Reading the germline V gene gives CDR1 SGDLS and CDR2 YYNGEE. From its cysteine to its phenylalanine, the CDR3 spans 16 amino acids. The only DNA kept is the CDR3, 48 bases in frame from the first base. The sample's time point label is to be understood as: baseline before first vaccination. Vaccinee samples came from UK trials COV001 and COV002, including a single-blind randomized controlled phase 2/3 trial of AZD1222 (ChAdOx1 nCoV-19) in healthy adults. For TCRbeta chain sequencing, PBMC samples from trial participants were taken at day 0 and at day 28 after the second dose. The CDR3 regions of human TCRbeta chains were analyzed by immunosequencing. Per the original workflow: Repertoire TCRs were matched against a reference library of SARS-CoV-2-specific TCRs generated with the MIRA antigen-specificity platform. Breadth was defined as the fraction of unique TCRs that were SARS-CoV-2-associated. Depth was defined as the fraction of total T cells that were SARS-CoV-2-associated. Using the MIRA data, each spike-specific TCR was mapped to the spike region that the TCR reacts to and placed in a CD4 or CD8 class. Log10-transformed breadth and depth values were compared by one-way ANOVA with Sidak's multiple comparisons tests. TCRdb retrieved this table from immuneACCESS and kept in-frame rearrangements only. Not all clones are present; in checked studies, unresolved V genes account for under half, and no reason is known for the remainder. V and J calls and clone size are copied from that table; D and trimming were computed from the DNA. The sample has about 150,000 clones on record, more than 75% of them singletons. The ten most abundant clones make up 18% of the sample.

Recombination connected TRBV9 to TRBJ2-3; the D gene is perhaps TRBD2, from 7 matching bases. The input for sequencing was peripheral blood, taken on day 0 of AZD1222 vaccination. The source is an adult in good health. The DNA sequence is TGTGCCAGCAGCTTACTCACCACAGGGAGGGCAGATACGCAGTATTTT. It codes for CASSLLTTGRADTQYF. The full variable domain, with segments outside the CDR3 supplied by the reference TRBV9 and TRBJ2-3 proteins, appears as DSGVTQTPKHLITATGQRVTLRCSPRSGDLSVYWYQQSLDQGLQFLIQYYNGEERAKGNILERFSAQQFPDLHSELNLSSLELGDSALYFCASSLLTTGRADTQYFGPGTRLTVL.